These 2 T cell receptor beta chains originate from one sample sequenced in a study of post-analysis software for immune sequencing data. No antigen has been assigned to these receptors. Presence of unique molecular identifiers characterized the TCR beta cDNA libraries. Via MiXCR, TCRdb re-called the PCR reads, giving one row per CDR3 protein. The repertoire consists of under 200,000 distinct CDR3 sequences, with 29% occurring once and the leading ten covering 3% to 4%. Study-wide results and limits: Among roughly five TRBV segments more frequent in patients than controls were TRBV5-6, TRBV5-1 and TRBV20-1.

Sequencing was carried out using blood. The source of these receptors is a girl aged 2-17 years with multiple sclerosis.

This clonotype has only a few counts. DNA of the CDR3: TGTGCCAGCAGCCACCCGGAGGAAGAGCAGTTCTTC. This gives the protein CASSHPEEEQFF. The chain couples TRBV3-1 to TRBJ2-1; a possible D gene is TRBD2 (5 bases). With 3 bases removed from V and 10 bases from J, the gap between germline ends came to 10 bases. Germline V gives CDR1 LGHDT, CDR2 YNNKEL (reference sequence). This CDR3 contains 12 residues.

Concerning this clonotype: One base away lies a much larger clone, so this may be a sequencing read error. This chain links TRBV4-2 with TRBJ1-2; TRBD1 agrees at 7 bases. The CDR3 length is 16 residues. CDR1 is LGHNA and CDR2 is YNFKEQ in the germline V gene. The CDR3 loop is CASSQEFRQGRYGFTF. The CDR3 DNA is TGTGCCAGCAGCCAAGAGTTTCGACAGGGTCGCTATGGCTTCACCTTC.